One and the same sample provided the 10 T cell receptor beta chains below, sequenced in a study of shared clonotypes between healthy human individuals. This table comes from immunoSEQ multiplex PCR, and its TCRdb copy is limited to in-frame clones, with some not included. Among about 1.1 million clones, approximately 77% were seen once, and the ten largest hold about 0.94%. The specimen sequenced was memory CD4+ T cells from PBMCs. Subset given: CD45RA-negative fraction. These receptors all stem from a man aged 18 to 30 in good health. Some clones in this sample may be carry-over from other donors' samples.

This clone was observed a single time. The chain recombines TRBV11-2 with TRBJ1-1; D ambiguous. Germline V gene sequence: CDR1 SGHAT, CDR2 FQNNGV. The CDR3 sequence is 14 residues long. V shed 2 bases and J shed 5 bases, with 12 bases lying between them. The CDR3 loop is CASSLRGHRTEAFF. CDR3 nucleotides: TGTGCCAGCAGCTTACGTGGGCATCGGACTGAAGCTTTCTTT.

This chain uses TRBV10-3 with TRBJ2-1; 13 bases map to TRBD2. Trimming took 4 bases from V and 7 from J; bases not matched to a gene: 16. This CDR3 region has 19 residues. Germline loops: CDR1 ENHRY, CDR2 SYGVKD. The CDR3, as DNA: TGTGCCATCAGTGTTGGGGGGACTAGCGGGACTAGGGTTCGAAATGAGCAGTTCTTC. This encodes CAISVGGTSGTRVRNEQFF.

This CDR3 is CASRNSGRAFTGELFF. As DNA, the CDR3 is TGTGCCAGCAGGAATAGCGGGAGGGCCTTTACCGGGGAGCTGTTTTTT. The chain is built from TRBV27 and TRBJ2-2; 11 bases are shared with TRBD2. This CDR3 spans 16 amino acids. Trimming took 6 bases from V and 5 from J; bases not matched to a gene: 8. The germline V gene encodes CDR1 MNHEY and CDR2 SMNVEV (reference sequence).

Comment on this clone: Other DNA sequences from this sample encode an identical CDR3 as well. The J gene is TRBJ1-1, the V gene TRBV5-4; D gene unclear. Germline CDR1 SGHNT, CDR2 YYREEE (reference sequence). The CDR3 has 14 residues. The germline V and J ends were trimmed by 2 bases and 2 bases, with 10 bases remaining between them. The CDR3: CASSLSTANTEAFF. CDR3 nucleotides: TGTGCCAGCAGCTTAAGTACAGCCAACACTGAAGCTTTCTTT.

V gene TRBV14 combines with J gene TRBJ2-7; TRBD1 aligns across 10 bases. Losses at the gene ends were 4 bases for V and 4 bases for J; bases not matched to a gene: 4. The germline CDR1 and CDR2 sequences are SGHDN and FVKESK. The length of the CDR3 is 14 residues. The chain's CDR3 is CASSPWDRGYEQYF. The CDR3 DNA follows: TGTGCCAGCAGCCCCTGGGACAGGGGTTACGAGCAGTACTTC.

J is TRBJ1-2 and V is TRBV28; tentatively, D is TRBD1 (6 bases). The ends were cut back, 7 bases at V and 5 bases at J, with 17 bases in the middle. Germline loops: CDR1 MDHEN, CDR2 SYDVKM. This CDR3 has 14 amino acids. CDR3 DNA: TGTGCCAGCACGATGAACCTAAGGGGGTATGGCTACACCTTC. It specifies CASTMNLRGYGYTF.

This clone was found a few times. The V gene is TRBV5-4, the J gene TRBJ2-2; 12 bases agree with TRBD2. From germline, CDR1 is SGHNT and CDR2 YYREEE (reference sequence). The CDR3 runs 18 residues. After removal of 6 bases from V and 0 bases from J, the junction contained 9 bases not matched to a gene. The CDR3 nucleotides read TGTGCCAGCACCCGAGGACTAGCGGGGCACACGAACACCGGGGAGCTGTTTTTT. Translation: CASTRGLAGHTNTGELFF. Based on the CDR3 plus reference TRBV5-4 and TRBJ2-2, the full variable domain is ETGVTQSPTHLIKTRGQQVTLRCSSQSGHNTVSWYQQALGQGPQFIFQYYREEENGRGNFPPRFSGLQFPNYSSELNVNALELDDSALYLCASTRGLAGHTNTGELFFGEGSRLTVL.

This chain joins TRBV4-1 and TRBJ1-2; D is ambiguous. This CDR3 comprises 13 residues. In germline, CDR1 is MGHRA, CDR2 YSYEKL. Trimming left V 4 bases short and J 6 bases short, with 12 bases between. CDR3 region: CASSPRLDDGYTF. As DNA, the CDR3 is TGCGCCAGCAGCCCGAGGCTTGACGATGGCTACACCTTC.

The chain has TRBV6-6 and TRBJ2-3; no firm D call. The length of the CDR3 is 11 residues. Germline-derived CDR1 and CDR2 are MNHNY and SVGAGI (reference sequence). Deletions cut 7 bases from V and 6 bases from J, with 8 bases between. This CDR3 reads CASTNRDTQYF. In DNA, the CDR3 is TGTGCCAGCACCAACCGGGATACGCAGTATTTT.

The gene calls are TRBV30 and TRBJ2-6; D is undetermined. V gave up 5 bases and J gave up 0 bases, with 8 bases separating them. CDR1 is GTSNPN and CDR2 is SVGIG in the germline V gene (reference sequence). This CDR3 is built from 14 residues. CDR3 sequence (DNA): TGTGCCTGGTACCCCAGCTCTGGGGCCAACGTCCTGACTTTC. Its protein is CAWYPSSGANVLTF.